The 26 T cell receptor beta chains below come from one sample, sequenced in a study of control samples from healthy donors and cancer patients. Sequencing was performed with immunoSEQ multiplex PCR; in TCRdb, only in-frame clones are kept and a portion is missing. The repertoire holds some 130,000 clones, with about 93% as singletons. The sequenced sample consisted of PBMCs. The receptors come from a man aged 50-59 years with head and neck cancer.

This chain uses TRBV6-2 or TRBV6-3 with TRBJ2-7; D remains ambiguous. This CDR3 comprises 13 residues. CDR1 and CDR2 (germline): MNHEY, SVGEGT. V was clipped by 3 bases and J by 2 bases, with 8 bases between them. CDR3 protein: CASSYQTAYEQYF. CDR3 nucleotides: TGTGCCAGCAGTTATCAGACGGCCTACGAGCAGTACTTC.

The chain uses TRBV10-2 and TRBJ1-6; D call uncertain. Germline V gives CDR1 WSHSY, CDR2 SAAADI. V was pared by 2 bases and J by 7 bases, with 9 bases between. The CDR3 has 14 amino acids. CDR3 nucleotides: TGCGCCAGCAGTGAGATTGGAGCAAATTCACCCCTCCACTTT. Its protein is CASSEIGANSPLHF.

The chain combines TRBV5-1 with TRBJ1-2; D remains unclear. The CDR3 is 14 residues long. V was shortened by 2 bases and J by 4 bases, with 12 bases between the two germline ends. Germline V lookup: CDR1 SGHRS, CDR2 YFSETQ. CDR3 sequence: CASSFSAAFYGYTF. The DNA of the CDR3 is TGCGCCAGCAGCTTTTCGGCGGCTTTCTATGGCTACACCTTC.

This clone was seen more than once but under ten times. V is TRBV11-2 and J is TRBJ2-2; D not certain. The V gene's germline CDR1 is SGHAT and CDR2 FQNNGV. This CDR3 has 14 residues. V lost 1 base, J lost 4 bases, and 7 bases lay in between. The CDR3 is CASSLVGGTGELFF. CDR3 nucleotides: TGTGCCAGCAGCTTAGTCGGCGGCACCGGGGAGCTGTTTTTT. The whole variable domain, remainder taken from reference TRBV11-2 and TRBJ2-2, is EAGVAQSPRYKIIEKRQSVAFWCNPISGHATLYWYQQILGQGPKLLIQFQNNGVVDDSQLPKDRFSAERLKGVDSTLKIQPAKLEDSAVYLCASSLVGGTGELFFGEGSRLTVL.

A single count supports this clone. The chain uses TRBV9 and TRBJ2-1, with 8 bases matching TRBD2. Germline lookup yields CDR1 SGDLS and CDR2 YYNGEE. V lost 0 bases, J lost 7 bases, and 9 bases stayed unmatched. This CDR3 comprises 16 residues. The CDR3 coding sequence is TGTGCCAGCAGCGTAGCAGGCCAGCGGGGGCGGAATGAGCAGTTCTTC. This encodes CASSVAGQRGRNEQFF. Filled out from reference TRBV9 and TRBJ2-1, the complete variable domain reads DSGVTQTPKHLITATGQRVTLRCSPRSGDLSVYWYQQSLDQGLQFLIQYYNGEERAKGNILERFSAQQFPDLHSELNLSSLELGDSALYFCASSVAGQRGRNEQFFGPGTRLTVL.

The V and J genes are TRBV29-1 and TRBJ1-2, with D unresolved. Trimming stripped 3 bases from V and 4 bases from J, with 9 bases between. This CDR3 is built from 12 residues. The germline gives CDR1 SQVTM, CDR2 ANQGSEA. CDR3 sequence (DNA): TGCAGCGTTGACCGAGGCGCCTATGGCTACACCTTC. This codes for CSVDRGAYGYTF.

This clone was picked up one time. This rearrangement joins TRBV7-2 to TRBJ2-5, with D perhaps matching TRBD1 or TRBD2 (5 bases each). The CDR3 length is 15 residues. The V gene lost 1 base and the J gene lost 5 bases, with 14 bases spanning the gap. Looked up from germline, CDR1 is SGHTA and CDR2 is FQGNSA. The CDR3 here is CASSLGGSGGETQYF. The CDR3 DNA reads TGTGCCAGCAGCTTAGGGGGGAGTGGCGGGGAGACCCAGTACTTC.

The V gene is TRBV4-3, the J gene TRBJ2-7, with 9 bases identical to TRBD1. The CDR3 runs to 15 residues. CDR1 is LGHNA and CDR2 is YSLEER in the germline V gene. Trimming took 3 bases from V and 1 from J; bases not matched to a gene: 4. The CDR3, as DNA: TGCGCCAGCAGCCACTCCGGGACAGGGTCCTACGAGCAGTACTTC. Translating it yields CASSHSGTGSYEQYF.

The chain uses TRBV14 and TRBJ2-7; D is ambiguous. CDR1 is SGHDN and CDR2 is FVKESK in the germline V gene. The CDR3 has 16 amino acids. V was pared by 0 bases and J by 1 base, with 13 bases between. The CDR3 here is CASSQDLGTRSYEQYF. The CDR3 nucleotides are TGTGCCAGCAGCCAAGATCTAGGTACTCGATCCTACGAGCAGTACTTC.

The chain combines TRBV11-2 with TRBJ2-3, with TRBD2 as a possible D gene (5 bases). V shed 2 bases and J shed 0 bases, with 15 bases lying between them. The germline V gene encodes CDR1 SGHAT and CDR2 FQNNGV. This CDR3 is 17 amino acids long. CDR3 in amino acids: CASSLTPDSASTDTQYF. In nucleotides, the CDR3 is TGTGCCAGCAGCTTAACCCCGGACTCCGCTAGCACAGATACGCAGTATTTT.

J is TRBJ1-2 and V is TRBV19; D call uncertain. The CDR3 has 15 amino acids. Trimming stripped 1 base from V and 3 bases from J, with 12 bases between. Germline loops: CDR1 LNHDA, CDR2 SQIVND (reference sequence). Here the CDR3 DNA reads TGTGCCAGTAGTATAGTTGCCACGCTGGACTATGGCTACACCTTC. This encodes CASSIVATLDYGYTF.

This chain uses TRBV7-2 with TRBJ1-2; no definite D call. V dropped 5 bases and J dropped 8 bases, with 21 bases sitting between them. This CDR3 contains 15 residues. CDR1 SGHTA and CDR2 FQGNSA come from the germline V gene. CDR3 residues: CASSPSDLFGAGYTF. The CDR3 DNA sequence: TGTGCCAGCAGCCCCTCGGACCTATTCGGTGCGGGCTACACCTTC.

The chain is built from TRBV7-9 and TRBJ2-1, with 8 bases that match TRBD1. This CDR3 is built from 14 residues. The germline V gene encodes CDR1 SEHNR and CDR2 FQNEAQ (reference sequence). Trimming cost V 1 base and J 7 bases; bases outside gene matches: 3. CDR3: CASSLGGTGNEQFF. The CDR3 nucleotides are TGTGCCAGCAGCTTAGGAGGGACAGGTAATGAGCAGTTCTTC.

The gene calls are TRBV12-3 or TRBV12-4 and TRBJ2-3; D possibly corresponds to TRBD1 (6 bases). The CDR3 has 13 amino acids. V lost 7 bases to trimming and J lost 0 bases, with 8 bases between them. The CDR3 sequence: CASTGQSTDTQYF. CDR3 in DNA: TGTGCCAGCACAGGACAGAGCACAGATACGCAGTATTTT.

The genes are TRBV19 and TRBJ2-2; maybe TRBD2 (7 bases). Germline CDR1 is LNHDA and CDR2 is SQIVND (reference sequence). CDR3 length: 17 amino acids. With 1 base removed from V and 5 bases from J, the gap between germline ends came to 17 bases. The chain's CDR3 is CASSIAVGGARTGELFF. In DNA form, the CDR3 reads TGTGCCAGTAGTATAGCCGTAGGGGGGGCGCGGACCGGGGAGCTGTTTTTT.

The V and J genes are TRBV5-6 and TRBJ2-7; D assignment may be TRBD1 or TRBD2 (6 bases each). The germline gives CDR1 SGHDT, CDR2 YYEEEE. CDR3 length equals 14 residues. The V and J ends lost 0 bases and 7 bases respectively, with 14 bases between them. The CDR3 protein is CASSLDPGAGEQYF. Here the CDR3 DNA reads TGTGCCAGCAGCTTGGATCCGGGGGCAGGAGAGCAGTACTTC.

The chain employs TRBV4-3 and TRBJ2-5, with 11 bases identical to TRBD2. This CDR3 contains 15 residues. Germline V lookup: CDR1 LGHNA, CDR2 YSLEER. The V segment lost 4 bases and the J segment 9 bases; nucleotides outside the gene matches: 10. CDR3 loop: CASSPGSGGAWAQYF. The CDR3 DNA reads TGCGCCAGCAGCCCTGGTAGCGGGGGGGCTTGGGCCCAGTACTTC.

The chain couples TRBV7-9 to TRBJ2-7, with 12 bases fitting TRBD2. V trimming: 1 base; J trimming: 2 bases; junction bases outside the gene matches: 6. The CDR3 runs 17 residues. CDR1 is SEHNR, CDR2 FQNEAQ, per germline (reference sequence). CDR3 DNA sequence: TGTGCCAGCAGCTTAGGGACTAGCGGGACAATAACCTACGAGCAGTACTTC. Residues: CASSLGTSGTITYEQYF.

This chain uses TRBV7-2 with TRBJ1-5, with D possibly being TRBD1 (6 bases). Per germline, CDR1 SGHTA and CDR2 FQGNSA. CDR3 length: 14 residues. V was shortened by 5 bases and J by 6 bases, with 14 bases between the two germline ends. CDR3 DNA: TGTGCCAGCAGCGCACAACAGGGATCTCAGCCCCAGCATTTT. This codes for CASSAQQGSQPQHF.

The CDR3 DNA reads TGTGCCAGCTCACCGAAAGACCCCGGTGACTATGGCTACACCTTC. This sequence encodes CASSPKDPGDYGYTF. V and J are TRBV18 and TRBJ1-2; D is ambiguous. V dropped 3 bases and J dropped 3 bases, with 14 bases sitting between them. CDR3 size: 15 residues. The germline gives CDR1 KGHSH, CDR2 LQKENI.

This chain joins TRBV5-8 and TRBJ1-2, with D uncertain. Deletions cut 4 bases from V and 6 bases from J, with 22 bases between. The CDR3 has 16 amino acids. Germline V gene sequence: CDR1 SGHTS, CDR2 YDEGEE. The chain's CDR3 is CASSTRSPSGSNGYTF. In DNA form, the CDR3 reads TGTGCCAGCAGCACCCGGAGCCCCTCCGGCTCAAATGGCTACACCTTC.

V usage is TRBV9 and J usage is TRBJ2-7, with TRBD1 matching over 9 bases. V shed 3 bases, J shed 0 bases, and the junction held 4 bases outside the gene matches. This CDR3 is 15 amino acids long. Germline lookup yields CDR1 SGDLS and CDR2 YYNGEE. The CDR3 is CASSGQGEASYEQYF. The CDR3 coding sequence is TGTGCCAGCAGCGGACAGGGGGAGGCCTCCTACGAGCAGTACTTC.

V and J are TRBV18 and TRBJ2-7, with TRBD2 identical over 12 bases. Trimming cost V 3 bases and J 1 base; bases outside gene matches: 10. The CDR3 length is 18 residues. Per germline, CDR1 KGHSH and CDR2 LQKENI. Here the CDR3 DNA reads TGTGCCAGCTCACCTCATCTGACTAGCGGGGGTAGGTCCTACGAGCAGTACTTC. Protein: CASSPHLTSGGRSYEQYF.

The chain recombines TRBV5-5 with TRBJ1-5; TRBD1 is a possible D gene (6 bases). This CDR3 has 14 amino acids. V was trimmed by 5 bases and J by 4 bases, leaving 13 bases between them. CDR1 and CDR2 from the germline V gene are SGHKS and YYEKEE (reference sequence). The CDR3 nucleotides are TGTGCCAGCAGAAGGGACATTTGGAATCAGCCCCAGCATTTT. Its translation is CASRRDIWNQPQHF.

V usage is TRBV5-6 and J usage is TRBJ1-1, with TRBD1 matching 7 bases. The V gene's germline CDR1 is SGHDT and CDR2 YYEEEE. Germline trimming cut 2 bases from V and 5 bases from J; bases unmatched to any gene: 9. The CDR3 loop spans 15 amino acids. CDR3 nucleotide sequence: TGTGCCAGCAGCTTACGACAGGGTCTGCGAACTGAAGCTTTCTTT. Protein: CASSLRQGLRTEAFF.

The J gene is TRBJ2-3, the V gene TRBV18, with D unresolved. Trimming removed 5 bases from V and 5 bases from J, with 8 bases in between. This CDR3 region has 12 residues. Germline V lookup: CDR1 KGHSH, CDR2 LQKENI. The CDR3 reads CASSELGDTQYF. DNA for the CDR3: TGTGCCAGCTCAGAACTGGGAGATACGCAGTATTTT.